Following are 16 T cell receptor beta chains from one sample sequenced in a study of cytomegalovirus exposure and HLA in healthy donors. A multiplex PCR was run with 60 Vbeta primers and 13 Jbeta primers. Profiled with immunoSEQ multiplex PCR; TCRdb holds only in-frame clones, not every one. The table records some 150,000 clones, 75% to 90% of them present only once. The material sequenced was PBMCs. Every receptor here comes from a female donor in good health and CMV-seronegative.

The V gene is TRBV10-1, the J gene TRBJ2-3, with TRBD2 identical over 7 bases. Per the germline V gene, CDR1 is WNHNN and CDR2 is SYGVQD (reference sequence). The CDR3 sequence is 13 residues long. Losses at the gene ends were 8 bases for V and 2 bases for J; bases not matched to a gene: 4. The CDR3 bases are TGCGCCAGCCAGCGGGATCTCACAGATACGCAGTATTTT. It encodes CASQRDLTDTQYF.

J is TRBJ2-7 and V is TRBV29-1; 10 bases are a match to TRBD1. The CDR3 runs to 13 residues. Germline CDR1 reads SQVTM; CDR2 reads ANQGSEA. With 5 bases clipped from V and 2 bases from J, the junction kept 3 bases outside the gene matches. The CDR3 nucleotides are TGCAGCGTTCGGACAGGGGGTGCCTACGAGCAGTACTTC. Translated, it gives CSVRTGGAYEQYF.

This chain links TRBV6-1 with TRBJ1-1; a possible D gene is TRBD1 (6 bases). The CDR3 runs 14 residues. Trimming pared 3 bases from V and 3 bases from J, leaving 11 bases between. Germline V gene data show CDR1 as MNHNS and CDR2 as SASEGT. The CDR3 DNA follows: TGTGCCAGCAGTGAGGACAGCCGATACACTGAAGCTTTCTTT. This codes for CASSEDSRYTEAFF.

V and J are TRBV28 and TRBJ1-1, with 8 bases lining up with TRBD1. Germline trimming cut 5 bases from V and 5 bases from J; bases unmatched to any gene: 7. Germline V CDR1 and CDR2: MDHEN, SYDVKM. The CDR3 has 14 amino acids. The chain's CDR3 is CASSVQGDRTEAFF. The DNA for the CDR3 is TGTGCCAGCAGTGTACAGGGGGATCGGACTGAAGCTTTCTTT.

J is TRBJ2-1 and V is TRBV5-6, with 10 nucleotides matching TRBD2. The CDR3 runs 17 residues. The V segment lost 0 bases and the J segment 3 bases; nucleotides outside the gene matches: 6. CDR1 and CDR2 (germline): SGHDT, YYEEEE. The CDR3 loop reads CASSLGLAGPGYNEQFF. CDR3 nucleotide sequence: TGTGCCAGCAGCTTGGGACTAGCGGGTCCTGGCTACAATGAGCAGTTCTTC.

The V call is TRBV5-1, the J call TRBJ2-7, with TRBD2 matching 11 bases. J was trimmed by 3 bases and V by 0 bases; bases with no gene match: 5. CDR1 and CDR2 from the germline V gene are SGHRS and YFSETQ. CDR3 length: 16 amino acids. CDR3: CASSLDPGTSGYEQYF. The CDR3 nucleotides are TGCGCCAGCAGCTTGGACCCGGGGACTAGCGGCTACGAGCAGTACTTC.

The chain is built from TRBV5-1 and TRBJ2-2; no reliable D call. The germline V gene has CDR1 SGHRS and CDR2 YFSETQ. The CDR3 runs 12 residues. V lost 0 bases, J lost 7 bases, and 4 bases lay in between. CDR3 DNA: TGCGCCAGCAGCTTGGCCGGCGGGGAGCTGTTTTTT. Amino acid sequence: CASSLAGGELFF.

The V and J genes are TRBV20-1 and TRBJ1-5, with D hard to call. The ends were cut back, 1 base at V and 12 bases at J, with 10 bases in the middle. This CDR3 has 11 residues. The V gene's germline CDR1 is DFQATT and CDR2 SNEGSKA (reference sequence). The CDR3: CSARGTDLQHF. CDR3 sequence (DNA): TGCAGTGCTAGAGGGACTGATCTCCAGCATTTT.

This clone is a singleton in its sample. The V gene is TRBV4-2, the J gene TRBJ2-1; 13 bases agree with TRBD2. Germline V gene data show CDR1 as LGHNA and CDR2 as YNFKEQ. The V segment lost 0 bases and the J segment 8 bases; nucleotides outside the gene matches: 13. The CDR3 has 19 residues. DNA for the CDR3: TGTGCCAGCAGCCAAGACGGGGGACAGAGGACTAGCGGGAGAGATGAGCAGTTCTTC. As protein: CASSQDGGQRTSGRDEQFF.

The rearrangement links TRBV28 to TRBJ2-7; 10 bases line up with TRBD1. This CDR3 contains 15 residues. The junction had 6 bases not matched to a gene; V was cut back by 6 bases and J by 1 base. Germline V gene data show CDR1 as MDHEN and CDR2 as SYDVKM. The CDR3 sequence: CASSYRDRGSYEQYF. DNA for the CDR3: TGTGCCAGCAGCTACCGGGACAGGGGTTCCTACGAGCAGTACTTC. The whole variable domain, remainder taken from reference TRBV28 and TRBJ2-7, is DVKVTQSSRYLVKRTGEKVFLECVQDMDHENMFWYRQDPGLGLRLIYFSYDVKMKEKGDIPEGYSVSREKKERFSLILESASTNQTSMYLCASSYRDRGSYEQYFGPGTRLTVT.

This rearrangement joins TRBV7-9 to TRBJ1-1; no clear D. This CDR3 is 13 amino acids long. The germline gives CDR1 SEHNR, CDR2 FQNEAQ (reference sequence). Trimming took 1 base from V and 8 from J, leaving 11 bases between them. The CDR3 DNA reads as TGTGCCAGCAGCTTAGAGGCCCAACAGGAAGCTTTCTTT. Protein: CASSLEAQQEAFF.

The chain uses TRBV6-1 and TRBJ2-2; D ambiguous. CDR1 and CDR2 from the germline V gene are MNHNS and SASEGT. Trimming pared 3 bases from V and 4 bases from J, leaving 15 bases between. CDR3 length: 16 residues. CDR3 sequence: CASSDWKGPGTGELFF. The DNA for the CDR3 is TGTGCCAGCAGTGACTGGAAAGGCCCGGGCACCGGGGAGCTGTTTTTT.

This clone turned up a few times. The J gene is TRBJ2-3, the V gene TRBV2; a weak D match, TRBD1 (6 bases). The CDR3 is 14 amino acids. Trimming stripped 7 bases from V and 2 bases from J, with 13 bases between. CDR1 is SNHLY, CDR2 FYNNEI, per germline. The DNA for the CDR3 is TGTGCCAGCATGAGACAGGAATACACAGATACGCAGTATTTT. It is translated as CASMRQEYTDTQYF.

This clone came up a few times. J is TRBJ1-1 and V is TRBV5-6, with a tentative D call TRBD1 (5 bases). V was shortened by 0 bases and J by 6 bases, with 12 bases between the two germline ends. Germline V gene data show CDR1 as SGHDT and CDR2 as YYEEEE. The length of the CDR3 is 14 residues. CDR3 DNA sequence: TGTGCCAGCAGCTTGGGACAGAGTATCTCTGAAGCTTTCTTT. It translates to CASSLGQSISEAFF.

This clone was observed a few times. This chain connects TRBV19 to TRBJ2-7; 9 bases fit TRBD2. V shed 4 bases and J 0 bases; nucleotides not matched to a gene: 7. The CDR3 has 16 residues. Per the germline V gene, CDR1 is LNHDA and CDR2 is SQIVND (reference sequence). CDR3 DNA sequence: TGTGCCAGTAGTACGTCGACTAGCGGAAGCTCCTACGAGCAGTACTTC. Translation: CASSTSTSGSSYEQYF.

The chain combines TRBV19 with TRBJ2-7; D is possibly TRBD2 (6 bases). Germline V gene data show CDR1 as LNHDA and CDR2 as SQIVND (reference sequence). The CDR3 length is 13 residues. Deletions cut 3 bases from V and 0 bases from J, with 6 bases between. CDR3 nucleotides: TGTGCCAGTAGTATCGGGAGCTCCTACGAGCAGTACTTC. Translated: CASSIGSSYEQYF.